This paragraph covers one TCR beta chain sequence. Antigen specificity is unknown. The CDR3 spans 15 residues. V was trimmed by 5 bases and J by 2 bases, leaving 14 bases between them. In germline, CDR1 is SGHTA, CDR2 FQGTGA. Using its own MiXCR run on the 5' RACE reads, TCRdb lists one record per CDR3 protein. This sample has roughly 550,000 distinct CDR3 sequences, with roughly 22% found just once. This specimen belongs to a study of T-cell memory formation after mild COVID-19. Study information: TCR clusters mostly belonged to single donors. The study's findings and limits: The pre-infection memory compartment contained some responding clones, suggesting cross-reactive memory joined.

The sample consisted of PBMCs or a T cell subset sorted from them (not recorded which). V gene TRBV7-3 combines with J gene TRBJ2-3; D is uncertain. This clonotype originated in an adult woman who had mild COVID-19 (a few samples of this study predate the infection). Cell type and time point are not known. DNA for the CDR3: TGTGCCAGCAGCCCTTATGGCTTCGACACAGATACGCAGTATTTT. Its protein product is CASSPYGFDTDTQYF. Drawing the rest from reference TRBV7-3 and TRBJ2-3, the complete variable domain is GAGVSQTPSNKVTEKGKYVELRCDPISGHTALYWYRQSLGQGPEFLIYFQGTGAADDSGLPNDRFFAVRPEGSVSTLKIQRTERGDSAVYLCASSPYGFDTDTQYFGPGTRLTVL.